Detailed here is one T cell receptor (beta chain). An end of the junction differs from the germline gene, which may be a read error. This specimen comes from a study of blood T cell repertoires in COVID-19. Overall study context: PBMCs, B-cell-depleted T cells, or T cells were the source of the cDNA or gDNA that made up the material.

Sequencing was performed with immunoSEQ multiplex PCR; in TCRdb, only in-frame clones are kept and a portion is missing. The table has 250,000 to 350,000 clones, roughly 90% seen once. CDR1 and CDR2 from the germline V gene are SGHNT and YYREEE (reference sequence). The CDR3 is made up of 15 amino acids. This chain joins TRBV5-4 and TRBJ2-7, with D perhaps TRBD1 (5 bases). The TCR was taken from a woman younger than 45 with COVID-19, enrolled during active disease. The sequenced sample consisted of peripheral blood. CDR3 bases: TGTGCCGGCAGCTTTAAAGGTGGGGCCGCTTACGAGCAGTACTTC. Encoded protein: CAGSFKGGAAYEQYF.